This T cell receptor (beta chain) was identified during a study of T cells in Graves' hyperthyroidism and ophthalmopathy. RNA transcripts provided the source from which TCR beta CDR3 regions were amplified. Primed by the HTBI set, a first-round RT-PCR was run on the TCR CDR3. TCRdb processed the multiplex PCR reads anew with MiXCR; each CDR3 protein has one entry. Found here are about 380,000 distinct CDR3 sequences, about 18% of them singletons; the top ten hold 35% to 45%. Concerning this clonotype itself: Since a much larger clone is just one base distant, this may be a read error.

The TCR comes from a man aged 18 to 30 with Graves' ophthalmopathy. The specimen was blood.

The CDR3 sequence is CASSSGSTDNYGYTF. CDR3 in DNA: TGCGCCAGCAGCTCGGGATCGACAGATAACTATGGCTACACCTTC. J is TRBJ1-2 and V is TRBV5-1; tentative D call: TRBD1 (5 bases). Germline values: CDR1 SGHRS, CDR2 YFSETQ. V gave up 3 bases and J gave up 1 base, with 13 bases separating them. This CDR3 is built from 15 residues.